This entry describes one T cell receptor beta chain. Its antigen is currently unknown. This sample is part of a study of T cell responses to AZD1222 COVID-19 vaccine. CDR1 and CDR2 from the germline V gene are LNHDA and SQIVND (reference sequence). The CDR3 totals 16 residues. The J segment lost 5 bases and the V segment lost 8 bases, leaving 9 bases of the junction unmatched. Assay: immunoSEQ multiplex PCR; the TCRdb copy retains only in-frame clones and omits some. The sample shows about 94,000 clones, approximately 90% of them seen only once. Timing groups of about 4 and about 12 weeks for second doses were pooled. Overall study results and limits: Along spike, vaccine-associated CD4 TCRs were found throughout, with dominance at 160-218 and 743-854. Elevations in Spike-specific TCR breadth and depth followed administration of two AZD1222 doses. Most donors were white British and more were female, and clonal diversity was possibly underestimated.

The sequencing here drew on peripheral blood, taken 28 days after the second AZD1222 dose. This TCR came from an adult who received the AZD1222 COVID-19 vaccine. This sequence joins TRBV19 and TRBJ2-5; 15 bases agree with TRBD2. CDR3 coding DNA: TGTGCCAGTGGCTCCACCGGGACTAGCGGGGGGGAGACCCAGTACTTC. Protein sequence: CASGSTGTSGGETQYF.